This record covers a single T cell receptor (beta chain). An end of the junction differs from the germline gene, which may be a read error. This CDR3 is built from 15 residues. The sample is drawn from a study of blood T cells in healthy people across ages. The authors ran a second PCR of about 7 to 11 cycles using a sample-barcoded 5' primer and a J-beta primer mix. TCRdb fed the 5' RACE reads into MiXCR, producing one record per CDR3 protein. The table shows 1.5 million to 2 million distinct CDR3 sequences, with 28% occurring only once. The sample was blood. The chain has TRBV12-3 or TRBV12-4 and TRBJ2-2; TRBD1 agrees at 7 bases. The receptor's source is a woman aged 25 to 39 in good health. The CDR3 here is CASRRDSTNTGDLFF. CDR3 nucleotide sequence: TGTGCCAGCAGGAGGGACAGCACGAACACCGGGGATCTGTTTTTT.